The present TCR beta chain was sequenced within a study of blood T cell repertoires in COVID-19. The CDR3 spans 15 residues. Germline V lookup: CDR1 SGHTA, CDR2 FQGTGA. V lost 4 bases and J lost 8; bases outside the gene matches: 8. The data were produced by immunoSEQ multiplex PCR, yet TCRdb's version contains in-frame clones alone and is incomplete. Here the sample spans 200,000 to 300,000 clones, about 83% being singletons. The sample taken for sequencing was peripheral blood. The sequence was obtained from a human donor in a cohort sampled during active COVID-19. The chain links TRBV7-3 to TRBJ1-4; TRBD1 matches at 9 bases. CDR3: CASSSTGTGNEKLFF. In DNA form, the CDR3 reads TGTGCCAGCAGCTCCACCGGGACAGGGAACGAAAAACTGTTTTTT.